These T cell receptor beta chains were read from a single sample in a study of blood T cell repertoires in COVID-19. Sequencing was performed with immunoSEQ multiplex PCR; in TCRdb, only in-frame clones are kept and a portion is missing. The sample contains approximately 63,000 clones, about nine tenths of which appear only once. The specimen was peripheral blood. The receptors here all came from a human donor in a cohort sampled during active COVID-19. Each CDR3 is given with its conserved first and last residue. A D gene is named only where the DNA matches it firmly. Rows may omit the clone size; those that give it use once, few, many or a size class.

abundance	v_gene	j_gene	d_gene	CDR3aa	CDR3nt
-	TRBV4-1	TRBJ2-2	TRBD2	CASSQDLTSGRVYTGELFF	TGCGCCAGCAGCCAAGATTTAACTAGCGGGAGGGTGTACACCGGGGAGCTGTTTTTT
-	TRBV5-1	TRBJ2-3	TRBD1	CASSLPTGGTDTQYF	TGCGCCAGCAGCTTGCCCACAGGGGGCACAGATACGCAGTATTTT
once	TRBV5-1	TRBJ2-6	-	CASSLAPTGRISGANVLTF	TGCGCCAGCAGCTTGGCACCGACAGGACGTATCTCTGGGGCCAACGTCCTGACTTTC
-	TRBV7-6	TRBJ2-1	-	CASSLSFRGERVNEQFF	TGTGCCAGCAGCTTAAGCTTCAGGGGGGAAAGGGTCAATGAGCAGTTCTTC
-	TRBV7-3	TRBJ2-5	-	CASSLSREETQYF	TGTGCCAGCAGCTTAAGCCGGGAGGAGACCCAGTACTTC
-	TRBV20-1	TRBJ2-1	TRBD2	CSASLFSGGKVEQFF	TGCAGTGCTAGTTTATTTAGCGGGGGAAAAGTTGAGCAGTTCTTC
-	TRBV5-8	TRBJ1-5	-	CASSFHGGINQPQHF	TGTGCCAGCAGCTTCCACGGAGGAATCAATCAGCCCCAGCATTTT
-	TRBV7-8	TRBJ2-1	TRBD2	CASSPPLREGPNEQFF	TGTGCCAGCAGCCCCCCCTTGCGGGAGGGCCCTAATGAGCAGTTCTTC
once	TRBV19	TRBJ2-7	TRBD2	CASSRSAQTSGTYEQYF	TGTGCCAGTAGTCGTTCAGCGCAGACTAGCGGTACCTACGAGCAGTACTTC
-	TRBV27	TRBJ2-2	TRBD2	CASRLAGEGTGELFF	TGTGCCAGCAGACTAGCGGGAGAGGGCACCGGGGAGCTGTTTTTT
-	TRBV19	TRBJ1-2	TRBD1	CASSRGGAGQGSYGYTF	TGTGCCAGTAGTAGAGGGGGAGCGGGACAGGGAAGCTATGGCTACACCTTC
-	TRBV28	TRBJ2-7	-	CASRPQGPDYEQYF	TGTGCCAGCAGACCTCAGGGTCCTGACTACGAGCAGTACTTC
-	TRBV29-1	TRBJ2-7	TRBD1	CSVNQGARGEQYF	TGCAGCGTTAACCAGGGGGCTCGCGGCGAGCAGTACTTC
-	TRBV29-1	TRBJ2-3	-	CSAVRGGTDTQYF	TGCAGCGCCGTGAGGGGGGGTACAGATACGCAGTATTTT
-	TRBV5-6	TRBJ2-3	TRBD2	CASSSITTSGNFSTDTQYF	TGTGCCAGCAGCTCGATTACCACTAGCGGGAACTTTAGCACAGATACGCAGTATTTT
once	TRBV7-9	TRBJ1-2	-	CASSLGTGYGYTF	TGTGCCAGCAGCTTAGGAACAGGCTATGGCTACACCTTC
-	TRBV3-1/TRBV3-2	TRBJ2-7	-	CASSQDLVPAYEQYF	TGTGCCAGCAGCCAAGATTTAGTTCCTGCCTACGAGCAGTACTTC
-	TRBV6-5	TRBJ2-7	TRBD1	CASSRDRPSYEQYF	TGTGCCAGCAGCCGGGACAGACCCAGCTACGAGCAGTACTTC
-	TRBV3-1/TRBV3-2	TRBJ2-5	TRBD2	CASSHQKRLAEPQETQYF	TGTGCCAGCAGCCACCAAAAACGACTAGCGGAGCCACAAGAGACCCAGTACTTC
-	TRBV10-3	TRBJ2-2	-	CAISDTRVGNTGELFF	TGTGCCATCAGTGATACGAGGGTTGGGAACACCGGGGAGCTGTTTTTT
-	TRBV5-4	TRBJ2-3	TRBD2	CASRKTSGTDTQYF	TGTGCCAGCAGAAAGACTAGCGGCACAGATACGCAGTATTTT
-	TRBV18	TRBJ1-2	TRBD1	CASSLYGQGARYGYTF	TGTGCCAGCTCCCTCTATGGACAGGGGGCCCGTTATGGCTACACCTTC
-	TRBV11-2	TRBJ1-6	-	CASSPLSSYNSPLHF	TGTGCCAGCAGCCCCCTCAGCTCCTATAATTCACCCCTCCACTTT
-	TRBV15	TRBJ1-1	-	CATGEGNTEAFF	TGTGCCACCGGGGAGGGGAACACTGAAGCTTTCTTT
-	TRBV13	TRBJ2-1	TRBD1	CASSLTLRQGSSYNEQFF	TGTGCCAGCAGCTTGACCCTCAGACAGGGCAGCTCCTACAATGAGCAGTTCTTC
once	TRBV7-6	TRBJ2-1	-	CASSLDGSSYNEQFF	TGTGCCAGCAGCTTAGATGGGAGCTCCTACAATGAGCAGTTCTTC
-	TRBV10-1	TRBJ2-1	TRBD2	CASSTGTSGYNEQFF	TGCGCCAGCAGTACCGGGACTAGCGGTTACAATGAGCAGTTCTTC
-	TRBV4-1	TRBJ2-1	TRBD2	CASSQEGVASGFSYNEQFF	TGCGCCAGCAGCCAAGAGGGGGTGGCTAGCGGCTTCTCCTACAATGAGCAGTTCTTC
-	TRBV28	TRBJ1-3	-	CASCEGNTIYF	TGTGCCAGCTGTGAGGGAAACACCATATATTTT